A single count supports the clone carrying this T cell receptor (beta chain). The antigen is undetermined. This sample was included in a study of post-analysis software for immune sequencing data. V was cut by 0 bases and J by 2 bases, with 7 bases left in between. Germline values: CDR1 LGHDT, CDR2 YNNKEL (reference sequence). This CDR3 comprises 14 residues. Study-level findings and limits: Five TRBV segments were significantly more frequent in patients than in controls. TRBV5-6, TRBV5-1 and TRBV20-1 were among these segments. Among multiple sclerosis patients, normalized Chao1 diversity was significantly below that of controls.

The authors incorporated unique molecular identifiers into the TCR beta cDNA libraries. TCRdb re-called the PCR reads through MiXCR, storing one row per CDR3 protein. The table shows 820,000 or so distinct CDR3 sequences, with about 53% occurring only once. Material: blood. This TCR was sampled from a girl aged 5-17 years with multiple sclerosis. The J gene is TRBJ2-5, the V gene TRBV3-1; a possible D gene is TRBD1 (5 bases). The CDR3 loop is CASSQEDTQETQYF. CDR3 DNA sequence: TGTGCCAGCAGCCAAGAGGACACTCAAGAGACCCAGTACTTC.